This TCR beta chain was sequenced for a study of early T cells in non-severe SARS-CoV-2 infection. About the research overall: Chains from this unsorted whole-blood bulk RNA could not be paired. The study, taken as a whole, reports: Anti-spike CD8 responses were favored by VDJdb matching, which missed private and CD4 specificities.

With respect to this clonotype: Its antigen is not identified.

Each single cDNA molecule received a unique molecular identifier. TCRdb re-called the 5' RACE reads through MiXCR, storing one row per CDR3 protein. The sample records roughly 90,000 distinct CDR3 sequences, about 14% being singletons. The CDR3 extends over 15 amino acids. Per germline, CDR1 SGHRS and CDR2 YFSETQ. After removal of 0 bases from V and 8 bases from J, the junction contained 8 bases not matched to a gene. Input material: whole blood. This TCR was sampled from an adult who was a healthcare worker with PCR-confirmed SARS-CoV-2 infection or an uninfected control (not recorded which). The gene calls are TRBV5-1 and TRBJ2-3; TRBD1 matches at 8 bases. Here the CDR3 reads CASSLAYRGIGTQYF. The CDR3 DNA is TGCGCCAGCAGCTTGGCCTACAGGGGGATCGGTACGCAGTATTTT.